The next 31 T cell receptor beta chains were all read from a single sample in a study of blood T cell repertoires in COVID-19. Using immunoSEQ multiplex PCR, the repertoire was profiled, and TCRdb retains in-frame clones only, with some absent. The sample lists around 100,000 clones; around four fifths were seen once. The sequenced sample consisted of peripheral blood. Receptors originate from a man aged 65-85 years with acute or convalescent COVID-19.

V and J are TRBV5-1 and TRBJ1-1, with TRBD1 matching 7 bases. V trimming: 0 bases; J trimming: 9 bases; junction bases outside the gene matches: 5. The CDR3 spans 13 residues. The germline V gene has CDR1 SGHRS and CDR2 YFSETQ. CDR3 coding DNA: TGCGCCAGCAGCTTGGCCGGGACAGTCAAAGCTTTCTTT. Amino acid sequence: CASSLAGTVKAFF.

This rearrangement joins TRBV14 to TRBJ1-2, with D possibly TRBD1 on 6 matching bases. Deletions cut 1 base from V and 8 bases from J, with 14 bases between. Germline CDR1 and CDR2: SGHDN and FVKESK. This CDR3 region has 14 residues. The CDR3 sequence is CASSQVAFTGGYTF. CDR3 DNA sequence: TGTGCCAGCAGCCAAGTAGCTTTTACAGGGGGCTACACCTTC.

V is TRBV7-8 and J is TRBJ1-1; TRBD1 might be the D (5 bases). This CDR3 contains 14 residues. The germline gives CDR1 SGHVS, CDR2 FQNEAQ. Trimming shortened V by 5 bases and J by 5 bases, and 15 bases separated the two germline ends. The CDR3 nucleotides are TGTGCCAGCAGCCTGGTGGGGGGAGGTACTGAAGCTTTCTTT. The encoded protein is CASSLVGGGTEAFF.

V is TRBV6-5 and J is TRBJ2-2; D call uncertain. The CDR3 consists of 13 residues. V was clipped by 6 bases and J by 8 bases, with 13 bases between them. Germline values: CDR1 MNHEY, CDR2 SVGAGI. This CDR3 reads CASSEEAPGELFF. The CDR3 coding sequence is TGTGCCAGCAGCGAGGAAGCCCCGGGGGAGCTGTTTTTT.

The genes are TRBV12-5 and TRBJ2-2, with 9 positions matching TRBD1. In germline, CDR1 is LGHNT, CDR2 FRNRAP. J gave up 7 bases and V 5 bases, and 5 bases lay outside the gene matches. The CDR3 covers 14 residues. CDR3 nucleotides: TGTGCTAGTGGTGGGGACAGGGTTAACGGGGAGCTGTTTTTT. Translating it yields CASGGDRVNGELFF.

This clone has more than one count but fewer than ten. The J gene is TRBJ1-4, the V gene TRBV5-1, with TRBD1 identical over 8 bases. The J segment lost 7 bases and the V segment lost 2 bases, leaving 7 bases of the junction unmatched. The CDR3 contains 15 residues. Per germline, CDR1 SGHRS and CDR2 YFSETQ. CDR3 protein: CASSFSGTGGEKLFF. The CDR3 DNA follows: TGCGCCAGCAGCTTTTCCGGGACAGGAGGTGAAAAACTGTTTTTT.

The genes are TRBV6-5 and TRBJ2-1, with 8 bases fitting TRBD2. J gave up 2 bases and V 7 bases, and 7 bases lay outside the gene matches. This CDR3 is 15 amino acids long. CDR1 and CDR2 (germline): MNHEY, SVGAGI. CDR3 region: CASNQAGETYNEQFF. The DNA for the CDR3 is TGTGCCAGCAACCAAGCGGGAGAGACCTACAATGAGCAGTTCTTC.

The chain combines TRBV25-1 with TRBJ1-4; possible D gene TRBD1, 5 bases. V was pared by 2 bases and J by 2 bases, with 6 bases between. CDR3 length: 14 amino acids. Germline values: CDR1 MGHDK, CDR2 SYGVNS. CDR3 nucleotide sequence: TGTGCCAGCAGTGAACCAGGGACTAATGAAAAACTGTTTTTT. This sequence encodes CASSEPGTNEKLFF.

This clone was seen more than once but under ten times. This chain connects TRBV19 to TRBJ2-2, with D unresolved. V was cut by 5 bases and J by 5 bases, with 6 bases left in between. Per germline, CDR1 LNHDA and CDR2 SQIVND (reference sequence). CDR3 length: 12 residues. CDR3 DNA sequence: TGTGCCAGTAGTGTTAATACCGGGGAGCTGTTTTTT. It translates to CASSVNTGELFF. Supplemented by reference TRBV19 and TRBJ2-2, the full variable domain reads DGGITQSPKYLFRKEGQNVTLSCEQNLNHDAMYWYRQDPGQGLRLIYYSQIVNDFQKGDIAEGYSVSREKKESFPLTVTSAQKNPTAFYLCASSVNTGELFFGEGSRLTVL.

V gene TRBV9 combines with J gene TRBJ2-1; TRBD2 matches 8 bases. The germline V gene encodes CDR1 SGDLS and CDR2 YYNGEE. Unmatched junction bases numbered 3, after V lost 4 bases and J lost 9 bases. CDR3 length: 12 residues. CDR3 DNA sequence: TGTGCCAGCAGCATCACTAGCGGTGAGCAGTTCTTC. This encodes CASSITSGEQFF.

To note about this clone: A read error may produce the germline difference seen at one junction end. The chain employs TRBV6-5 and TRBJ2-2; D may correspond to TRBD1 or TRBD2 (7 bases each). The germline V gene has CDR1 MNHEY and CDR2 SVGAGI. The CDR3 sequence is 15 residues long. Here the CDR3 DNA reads TGTGCCACCAGTTACAGGGGAGGGGGCACCGGGGAGCTGTTTTTT. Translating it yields CATSYRGGGTGELFF.

The CDR3 region is CASSEGGTGAEKLFF. The CDR3 nucleotides read TGTGCCAGCAGTGAAGGGGGGACAGGGGCTGAAAAACTGTTTTTT. The V gene is TRBV2, the J gene TRBJ1-4; 10 bases align to TRBD1. This CDR3 is 15 amino acids long. V lost 1 base to trimming and J lost 7 bases; unmatched junction nucleotides: 3. Germline lookup yields CDR1 SNHLY and CDR2 FYNNEI.

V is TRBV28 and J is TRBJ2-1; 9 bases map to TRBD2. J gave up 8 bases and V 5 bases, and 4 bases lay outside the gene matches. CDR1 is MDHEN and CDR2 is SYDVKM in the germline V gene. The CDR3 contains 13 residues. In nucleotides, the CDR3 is TGTGCCAGCAGTAGCGGGGGGTGGGATGAGCAGTTCTTC. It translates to CASSSGGWDEQFF. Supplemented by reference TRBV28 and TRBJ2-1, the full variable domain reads DVKVTQSSRYLVKRTGEKVFLECVQDMDHENMFWYRQDPGLGLRLIYFSYDVKMKEKGDIPEGYSVSREKKERFSLILESASTNQTSMYLCASSSGGWDEQFFGPGTRLTVL.

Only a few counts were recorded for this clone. As DNA, the CDR3 is TGTGCCAGCAGCAAAGCGCTAAACAGGAACTATGGCTACACCTTC. Protein sequence: CASSKALNRNYGYTF. The rearrangement uses TRBV21-1 and TRBJ1-2; the table assigns TRBD1, which was not confirmed against the DNA. TRBV21-1 is reported as a pseudogene. The CDR3 loop spans 15 amino acids.

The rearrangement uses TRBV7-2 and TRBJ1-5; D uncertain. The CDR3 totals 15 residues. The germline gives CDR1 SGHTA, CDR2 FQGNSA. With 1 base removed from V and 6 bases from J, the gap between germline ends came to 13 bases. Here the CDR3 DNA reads TGTGCCAGCAGCTTAGATGCAGGAAGACGTCAGCCCCAGCATTTT. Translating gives CASSLDAGRRQPQHF. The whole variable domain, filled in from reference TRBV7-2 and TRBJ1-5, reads GAGVSQSPSNKVTEKGKDVELRCDPISGHTALYWYRQSLGQGLEFLIYFQGNSAPDKSGLPSDRFSAERTGGSVSTLTIQRTQQEDSAVYLCASSLDAGRRQPQHFGDGTRLSIL.

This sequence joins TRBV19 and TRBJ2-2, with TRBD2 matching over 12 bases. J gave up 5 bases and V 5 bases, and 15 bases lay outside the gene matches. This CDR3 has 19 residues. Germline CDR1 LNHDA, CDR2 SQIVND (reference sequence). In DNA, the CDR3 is TGTGCCAGTAGTCCACGGGCTAGCGGGAGGGCTGTGACGACCGGGGAGCTGTTTTTT. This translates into CASSPRASGRAVTTGELFF.

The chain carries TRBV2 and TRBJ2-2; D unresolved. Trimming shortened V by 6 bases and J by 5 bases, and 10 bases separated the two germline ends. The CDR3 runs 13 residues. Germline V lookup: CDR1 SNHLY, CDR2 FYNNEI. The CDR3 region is CASSLLKTGELFF. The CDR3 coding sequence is TGTGCCAGCAGCCTATTGAAAACCGGGGAGCTGTTTTTT. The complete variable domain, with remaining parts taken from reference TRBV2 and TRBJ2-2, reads EPEVTQTPSHQVTQMGQEVILRCVPISNHLYFYWYRQILGQKVEFLVSFYNNEISEKSEIFDDQFSVERPDGSNFTLKIRSTKLEDSAMYFCASSLLKTGELFFGEGSRLTVL.

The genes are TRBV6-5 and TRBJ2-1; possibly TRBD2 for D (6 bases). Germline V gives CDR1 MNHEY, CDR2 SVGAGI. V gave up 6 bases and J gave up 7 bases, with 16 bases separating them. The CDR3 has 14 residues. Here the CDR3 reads CASRDPGTLNEQFF. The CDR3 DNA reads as TGTGCCAGCAGGGACCCAGGGACTTTGAATGAGCAGTTCTTC.

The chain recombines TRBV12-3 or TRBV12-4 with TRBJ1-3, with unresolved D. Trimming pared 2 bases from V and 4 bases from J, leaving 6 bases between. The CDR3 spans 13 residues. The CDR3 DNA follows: TGTGCCAGCAGTTTATTCGCGGGAAACACCATATATTTT. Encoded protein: CASSLFAGNTIYF.

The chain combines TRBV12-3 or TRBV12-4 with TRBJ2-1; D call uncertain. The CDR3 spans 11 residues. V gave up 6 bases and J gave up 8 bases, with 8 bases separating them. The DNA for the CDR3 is TGTGCCAGCAGGGCTCGGGATGAGCAGTTCTTC. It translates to CASRARDEQFF.

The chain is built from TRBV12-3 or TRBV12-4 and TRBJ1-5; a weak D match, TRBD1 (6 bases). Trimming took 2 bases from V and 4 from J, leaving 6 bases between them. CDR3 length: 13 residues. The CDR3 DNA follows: TGTGCCAGCAGTTTACAGGGGAATCAGCCCCAGCATTTT. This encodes CASSLQGNQPQHF.

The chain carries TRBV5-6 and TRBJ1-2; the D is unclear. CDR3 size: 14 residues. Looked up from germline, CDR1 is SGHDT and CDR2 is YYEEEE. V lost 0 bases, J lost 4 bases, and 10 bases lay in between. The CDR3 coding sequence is TGTGCCAGCAGCTTGGGTAGGAGGGTCTATGGCTACACCTTC. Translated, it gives CASSLGRRVYGYTF.

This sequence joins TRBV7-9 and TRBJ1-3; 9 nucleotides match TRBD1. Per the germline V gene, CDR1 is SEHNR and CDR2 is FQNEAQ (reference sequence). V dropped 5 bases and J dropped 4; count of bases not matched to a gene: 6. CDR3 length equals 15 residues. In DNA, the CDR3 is TGTGCCAGCAGCAAGGGACAGGGCGAGGGAAACACCATATATTTT. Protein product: CASSKGQGEGNTIYF.

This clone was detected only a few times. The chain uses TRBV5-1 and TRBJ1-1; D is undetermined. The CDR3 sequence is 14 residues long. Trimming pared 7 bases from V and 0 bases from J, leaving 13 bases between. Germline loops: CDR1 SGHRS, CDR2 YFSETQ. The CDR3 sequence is CASGQANMNTEAFF. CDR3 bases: TGCGCCAGCGGGCAGGCTAATATGAACACTGAAGCTTTCTTT.

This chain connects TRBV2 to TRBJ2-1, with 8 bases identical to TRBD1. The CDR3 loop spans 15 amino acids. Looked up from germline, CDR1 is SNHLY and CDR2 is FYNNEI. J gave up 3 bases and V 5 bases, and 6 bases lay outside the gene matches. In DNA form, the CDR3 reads TGTGCCAGCAGTTCGTCCGGGACAGGCTACAATGAGCAGTTCTTC. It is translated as CASSSSGTGYNEQFF.

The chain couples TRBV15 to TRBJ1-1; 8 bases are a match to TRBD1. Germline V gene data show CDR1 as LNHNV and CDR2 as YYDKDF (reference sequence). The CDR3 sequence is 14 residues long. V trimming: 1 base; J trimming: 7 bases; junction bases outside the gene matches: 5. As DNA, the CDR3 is TGTGCCACCAGCAGAGTGGATGGACAGGGTGAAGCTTTCTTT. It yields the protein CATSRVDGQGEAFF.

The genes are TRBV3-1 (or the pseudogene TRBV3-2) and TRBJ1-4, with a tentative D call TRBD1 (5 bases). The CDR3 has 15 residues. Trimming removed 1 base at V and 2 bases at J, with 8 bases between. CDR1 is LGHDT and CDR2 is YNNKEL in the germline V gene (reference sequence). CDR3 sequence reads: CASSQVSGTNEKLFF. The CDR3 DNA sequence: TGTGCCAGCAGCCAAGTATCAGGGACTAATGAAAAACTGTTTTTT.

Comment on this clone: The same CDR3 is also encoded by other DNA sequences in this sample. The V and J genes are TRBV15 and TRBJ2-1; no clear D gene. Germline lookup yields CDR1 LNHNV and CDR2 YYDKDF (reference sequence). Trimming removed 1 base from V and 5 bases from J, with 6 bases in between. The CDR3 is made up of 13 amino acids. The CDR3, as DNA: TGTGCCACCAGCAGAGGGTCAGACAATGAGCAGTTCTTC. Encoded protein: CATSRGSDNEQFF.

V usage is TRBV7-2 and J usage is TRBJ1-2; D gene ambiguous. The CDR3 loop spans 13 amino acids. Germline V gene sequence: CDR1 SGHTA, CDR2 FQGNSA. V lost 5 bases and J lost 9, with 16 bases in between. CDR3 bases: TGTGCCAGCAGCCGCCCGGGAGCCAGGAGCTACACCTTC. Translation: CASSRPGARSYTF.

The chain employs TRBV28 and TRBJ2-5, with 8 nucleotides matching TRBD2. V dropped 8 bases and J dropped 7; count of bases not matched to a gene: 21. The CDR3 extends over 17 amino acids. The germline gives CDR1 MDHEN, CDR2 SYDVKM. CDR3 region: CASGPGAGVRLRGTQYF. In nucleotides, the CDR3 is TGTGCCAGCGGTCCGGGAGCGGGAGTAAGACTTAGGGGGACCCAGTACTTC.

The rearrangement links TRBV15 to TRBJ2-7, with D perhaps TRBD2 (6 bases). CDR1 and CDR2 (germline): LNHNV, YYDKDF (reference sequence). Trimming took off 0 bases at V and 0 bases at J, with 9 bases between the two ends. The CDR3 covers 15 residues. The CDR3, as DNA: TGTGCCACCAGCAGAGATAAAGCGGGCTCCTACGAGCAGTACTTC. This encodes CATSRDKAGSYEQYF.